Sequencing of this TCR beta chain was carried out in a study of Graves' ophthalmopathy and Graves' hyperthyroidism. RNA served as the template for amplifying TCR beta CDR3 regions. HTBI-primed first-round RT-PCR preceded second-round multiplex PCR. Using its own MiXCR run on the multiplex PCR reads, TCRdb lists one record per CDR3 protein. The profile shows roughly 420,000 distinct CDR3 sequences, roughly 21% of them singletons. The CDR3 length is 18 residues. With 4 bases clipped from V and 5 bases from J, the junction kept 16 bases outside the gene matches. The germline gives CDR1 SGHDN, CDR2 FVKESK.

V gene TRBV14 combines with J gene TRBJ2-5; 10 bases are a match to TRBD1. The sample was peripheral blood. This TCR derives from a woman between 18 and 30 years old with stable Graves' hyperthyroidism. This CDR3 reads CASSRKWYQTGGLETQYF. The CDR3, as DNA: TGTGCCAGCAGCCGAAAATGGTATCAGACAGGGGGCTTGGAGACCCAGTACTTC.